The rows below give T cell receptor beta chains drawn from one sample of a study of T cells in Graves' hyperthyroidism and ophthalmopathy. MiXCR was run by TCRdb on the multiplex PCR reads, yielding one entry per CDR3 protein. The table records almost 600,000 distinct CDR3 sequences, about 15% of them present only once. Sequenced sample: blood. These receptors came from a woman aged 30 to 39 with Graves' hyperthyroidism that later progressed to Graves' ophthalmopathy. Each CDR3 is given with its conserved first and last residue. The D gene is left open where the match is weak. Size is stated for part of the rows, as once, few or many counts, or as a class when the clone is expanded.

v_call: TRBV20-1; j_call: TRBJ2-4; clone_size: few; d_call: TRBD2; cdr3_nt: TGCAGTGCCGAGGGCGGGAGGGCCTTGCAAAACATTCAGTACTTC; cdr3_aa: CSAEGGRALQNIQYF
v_call: TRBV4-2; j_call: TRBJ1-3; clone_size: many; d_call: NA; cdr3_nt: TGTGCCAGCAGCTCCGCGGACAGCACCCGAAACACCATATATTTT; cdr3_aa: CASSSADSTRNTIYF
v_call: TRBV4-1; j_call: TRBJ2-2; clone_size: many; d_call: TRBD2; cdr3_nt: TGCGCCAGCAGCCTACAGGCCGCTTCTAGCGGGAGGACCGGGGAGCTGTTTTTT; cdr3_aa: CASSLQAASSGRTGELFF
v_call: TRBV6-5; j_call: TRBJ1-1; clone_size: many; d_call: NA; cdr3_nt: TGTGCCAGCAGTTACTCTGACAGTCAGGAGCGAGCTTTCTTT; cdr3_aa: CASSYSDSQERAFF
v_call: TRBV4-2; j_call: TRBJ1-6; clone_size: many; d_call: TRBD1; cdr3_nt: TGTGCCAGCAGCCCGACCCTGGACAGGGGAAATTCACCCCTCCACTTT; cdr3_aa: CASSPTLDRGNSPLHF
v_call: TRBV5-6; j_call: TRBJ1-3; clone_size: many; d_call: TRBD1; cdr3_nt: TGTGCCAGCAGCTTGCGGAGACAGGGCTACACTGGAAACACCATATATTTT; cdr3_aa: CASSLRRQGYTGNTIYF
v_call: TRBV7-2; j_call: TRBJ2-7; clone_size: NA; d_call: TRBD2; cdr3_nt: TGTGCCAGCAGCTTTCTAGCGGAAACTTACGAGCAGTACTTC; cdr3_aa: CASSFLAETYEQYF
v_call: TRBV5-4; j_call: TRBJ2-5; clone_size: NA; d_call: NA; cdr3_nt: TGTGCCAGCAGCGCACCCGGGACCCAACCTCAAGAGACCCAGTACTTC; cdr3_aa: CASSAPGTQPQETQYF
v_call: TRBV6-2/TRBV6-3; j_call: TRBJ1-5; clone_size: many; d_call: NA; cdr3_nt: TGTGCCAGCAGTTACTCTCCCGCCTCGGACAGCTATAGCAATCAGCCCCAGCATTTT; cdr3_aa: CASSYSPASDSYSNQPQHF
v_call: TRBV6-1; j_call: TRBJ1-4; clone_size: many; d_call: NA; cdr3_nt: TGTGCCAGCAGTTATCGGAGAATCTCCGTACCCTCCCCTGAAAAACTGTTTTTT; cdr3_aa: CASSYRRISVPSPEKLFF
v_call: TRBV12-3/TRBV12-4; j_call: TRBJ2-7; clone_size: many; d_call: NA; cdr3_nt: TGTGCCAGCAGTCCCGGGACTGGTGCCTACGAGCAGTACTTC; cdr3_aa: CASSPGTGAYEQYF
v_call: TRBV3-1; j_call: TRBJ1-5; clone_size: many; d_call: NA; cdr3_nt: TGTGCCAGCAGCCAAGCTTCGGGGTCGGCTCAGCCCCAGCATTTT; cdr3_aa: CASSQASGSAQPQHF
v_call: TRBV19; j_call: TRBJ2-1; clone_size: few; d_call: NA; cdr3_nt: TGTGCCAGTAGTCCTACGAACGGATTCCTCAATGAGCAGTTCTTC; cdr3_aa: CASSPTNGFLNEQFF
v_call: TRBV6-1; j_call: TRBJ2-5; clone_size: many; d_call: TRBD2; cdr3_nt: TGTGCCTTTCAGCGGGAGCCGTGGGAGACCCAGTACTTC; cdr3_aa: CAFQREPWETQYF
v_call: TRBV7-9; j_call: TRBJ1-5; clone_size: many; d_call: NA; cdr3_nt: TGTGCCAGCAGCCAAGGTAGGGAGGGTCAGCCCCAGCATTTT; cdr3_aa: CASSQGREGQPQHF
v_call: TRBV27; j_call: TRBJ1-3; clone_size: NA; d_call: NA; cdr3_nt: TGTGCCAGCAGTTTCAGTACTGGAAACACCATATATTTT; cdr3_aa: CASSFSTGNTIYF
v_call: TRBV6-5; j_call: TRBJ2-7; clone_size: few; d_call: TRBD2; cdr3_nt: TGTGCCAGCAGTTCCCCGACCGGGGGACTAGCGGGAGGGCCAAAGCAGTACTTC; cdr3_aa: CASSSPTGGLAGGPKQYF
v_call: TRBV7-8; j_call: TRBJ2-1; clone_size: many; d_call: TRBD1; cdr3_nt: TGTGCCAGCAGCCAAAGACAGGGGGCTATTCATGAGCAGTTCTTC; cdr3_aa: CASSQRQGAIHEQFF
v_call: TRBV28; j_call: TRBJ2-3; clone_size: many; d_call: NA; cdr3_nt: TGTGCCAGCACGACGAACTCAGATACGCAGTATTTT; cdr3_aa: CASTTNSDTQYF
v_call: TRBV28; j_call: TRBJ1-2; clone_size: many; d_call: NA; cdr3_nt: TGTGCCAGTTCAACGTTTCCAGGGGCGATTAACTATGGCTACACCTTC; cdr3_aa: CASSTFPGAINYGYTF
v_call: TRBV7-8; j_call: TRBJ1-1; clone_size: many; d_call: NA; cdr3_nt: TGTGCCAGCAGTTCAACTCGGGCGACGGCGCCTAGTAACACTGAAGCTTTCTTT; cdr3_aa: CASSSTRATAPSNTEAFF
v_call: TRBV7-8; j_call: TRBJ2-3; clone_size: many; d_call: NA; cdr3_nt: TGTGCCAATTCCGGGACACTCACAGATACGCAGTATTTT; cdr3_aa: CANSGTLTDTQYF
v_call: TRBV5-1; j_call: TRBJ1-5; clone_size: many; d_call: TRBD1; cdr3_nt: TGCGCCAGCAGCTTAAGGACAGGGGATCAGCCCCAGCATTTT; cdr3_aa: CASSLRTGDQPQHF
v_call: TRBV28; j_call: TRBJ2-5; clone_size: many; d_call: NA; cdr3_nt: TGTGCCAGCCTTGACCCGGGGAGGGAGACCCAGTACTTC; cdr3_aa: CASLDPGRETQYF
v_call: TRBV20-1; j_call: TRBJ2-5; clone_size: NA; d_call: NA; cdr3_nt: TGCAGTGCTGGAGGGGTGGGGGCCCTTAATCAAGAGACCCAGTACTTC; cdr3_aa: CSAGGVGALNQETQYF
v_call: TRBV18; j_call: TRBJ1-1; clone_size: many; d_call: TRBD1; cdr3_nt: TGTGCCAGCTCACCACAGGACAGGGCCCTTCGGGCTTTCTTT; cdr3_aa: CASSPQDRALRAFF
v_call: TRBV30; j_call: TRBJ1-3; clone_size: many; d_call: NA; cdr3_nt: TGTGCCTGGGCGATCTCTGGAAACACCATATATTTT; cdr3_aa: CAWAISGNTIYF
v_call: TRBV19; j_call: TRBJ2-1; clone_size: many; d_call: NA; cdr3_nt: TGTGCCAGTAGTTTCGAATCCTACAATGAGCAGTTCTTC; cdr3_aa: CASSFESYNEQFF
v_call: TRBV28; j_call: TRBJ2-3; clone_size: many; d_call: NA; cdr3_nt: TGTGCCAGCACCCATAATGCGGCAGTAGACGCAGATACGCAGTATTTT; cdr3_aa: CASTHNAAVDADTQYF
v_call: TRBV11-2; j_call: TRBJ2-7; clone_size: many; d_call: NA; cdr3_nt: TGTGCCAGCAGCTTAAGCTACTACGAGCAGTACTTC; cdr3_aa: CASSLSYYEQYF
v_call: TRBV4-1; j_call: TRBJ2-7; clone_size: few; d_call: TRBD2; cdr3_nt: TGCGCCAGCAGCCAAGATGGGGGGGAGAACAACGAGCAGTACTTC; cdr3_aa: CASSQDGGENNEQYF
v_call: TRBV12-3/TRBV12-4; j_call: TRBJ2-3; clone_size: few; d_call: TRBD2; cdr3_nt: TGTGCCAGCACCTTGGGGCGGGAGCTTGAGGATACGCAGTATTTT; cdr3_aa: CASTLGRELEDTQYF
v_call: TRBV20-1; j_call: TRBJ1-4; clone_size: NA; d_call: NA; cdr3_nt: TGCAGTGCTGGGCCGTTCAATGAAAAACTGTTTTTT; cdr3_aa: CSAGPFNEKLFF
v_call: TRBV12-5; j_call: TRBJ1-5; clone_size: many; d_call: NA; cdr3_nt: TGTGCTAGTGGTTTGGCCGTCGGGGACAGCAATCAGCCCCAGCATTTT; cdr3_aa: CASGLAVGDSNQPQHF
v_call: TRBV7-2; j_call: TRBJ2-5; clone_size: many; d_call: NA; cdr3_nt: TGTGCCAGCAGCTTAGCGGGGGTAGGGACCCAGTACTTC; cdr3_aa: CASSLAGVGTQYF
v_call: TRBV25-1; j_call: TRBJ1-1; clone_size: few; d_call: TRBD1; cdr3_nt: TGTGCCAGCAGTGAATATAGGGGGCGGAACACTGAAGCTTTCTTT; cdr3_aa: CASSEYRGRNTEAFF
v_call: TRBV28; j_call: TRBJ2-3; clone_size: few; d_call: NA; cdr3_nt: TGTGCCAGCAGTTTCCAGGGAACTCCCCATACGCAGTATTTT; cdr3_aa: CASSFQGTPHTQYF